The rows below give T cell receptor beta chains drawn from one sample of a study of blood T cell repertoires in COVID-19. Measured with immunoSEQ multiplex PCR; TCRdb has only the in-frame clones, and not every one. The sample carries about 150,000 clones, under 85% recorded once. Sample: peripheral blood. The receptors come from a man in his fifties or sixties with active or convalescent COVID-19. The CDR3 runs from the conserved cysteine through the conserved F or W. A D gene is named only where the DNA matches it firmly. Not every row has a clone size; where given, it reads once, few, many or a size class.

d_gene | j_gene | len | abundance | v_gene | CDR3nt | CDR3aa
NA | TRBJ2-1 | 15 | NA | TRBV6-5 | TGTGCCAGCAGTTATGGACAAAGCTCCTACAATGAGCAGTTCTTC | CASSYGQSSYNEQFF
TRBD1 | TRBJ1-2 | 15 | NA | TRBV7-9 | TGTGCCAGCAGCCCGGCGGGACAGGGGATGAGGGGCTACACCTTC | CASSPAGQGMRGYTF
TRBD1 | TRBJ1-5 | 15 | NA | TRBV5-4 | TGTGCCAGCAGCCCAGGACAGGGTTCGGATCAGCCCCAGCATTTT | CASSPGQGSDQPQHF
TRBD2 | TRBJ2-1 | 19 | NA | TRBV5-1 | TGCGCCAGCAGCATACCCGGGACTAGCGGGCTGAGCTCCTACAATGAGCAGTTCTTC | CASSIPGTSGLSSYNEQFF
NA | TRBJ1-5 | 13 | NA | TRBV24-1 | TGTGCCACCCGACAGAGTAGCAATCAGCCCCAGCATTTT | CATRQSSNQPQHF
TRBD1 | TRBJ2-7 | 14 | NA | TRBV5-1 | TGCGCCAGCAGCAGACAGGGAATCTCCTACGAGCAGTACTTC | CASSRQGISYEQYF
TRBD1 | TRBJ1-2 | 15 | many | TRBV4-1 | TGCGCCAGCAGCCAAGGCCCAGGGGGGAACTATGGCTACACCTTC | CASSQGPGGNYGYTF
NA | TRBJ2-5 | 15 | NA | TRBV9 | TGTGCCAGCAGCGTAGCTTGGGGGCCTGATGAGACCCAGTACTTC | CASSVAWGPDETQYF
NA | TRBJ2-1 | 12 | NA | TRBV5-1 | TGCGCCAGCAGCTTGCTAGGGGTTGAGCAGTTCTTC | CASSLLGVEQFF
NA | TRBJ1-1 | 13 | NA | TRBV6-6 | TGTGCCAGCACCACGGGGGGGTACACTGAAGCTTTCTTT | CASTTGGYTEAFF
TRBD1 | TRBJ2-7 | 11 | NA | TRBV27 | TGTGCCAGTAGACAGGGTCACGAGCAGTACTTC | CASRQGHEQYF
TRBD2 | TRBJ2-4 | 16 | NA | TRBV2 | TGTGCCAGCACCCTAAGACTAGCGGGAGTCGAAAACATTCAGTACTTC | CASTLRLAGVENIQYF
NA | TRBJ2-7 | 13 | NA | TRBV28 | TGTGCCAGCAGTTTATTAGCCTCCTACGAGCAGTACTTC | CASSLLASYEQYF